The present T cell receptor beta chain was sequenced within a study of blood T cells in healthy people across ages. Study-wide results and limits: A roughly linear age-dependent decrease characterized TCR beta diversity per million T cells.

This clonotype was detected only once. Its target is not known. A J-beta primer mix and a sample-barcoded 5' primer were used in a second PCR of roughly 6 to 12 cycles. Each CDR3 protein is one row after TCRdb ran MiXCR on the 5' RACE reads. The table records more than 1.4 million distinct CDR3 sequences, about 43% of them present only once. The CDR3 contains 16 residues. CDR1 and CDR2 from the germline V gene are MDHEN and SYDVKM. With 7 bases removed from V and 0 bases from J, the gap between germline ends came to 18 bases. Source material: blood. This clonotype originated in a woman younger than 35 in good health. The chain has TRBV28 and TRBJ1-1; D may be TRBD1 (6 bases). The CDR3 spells CASTRGGGALNTEAFF. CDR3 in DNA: TGTGCCAGCACCCGAGGAGGGGGGGCCCTGAACACTGAAGCTTTCTTT.